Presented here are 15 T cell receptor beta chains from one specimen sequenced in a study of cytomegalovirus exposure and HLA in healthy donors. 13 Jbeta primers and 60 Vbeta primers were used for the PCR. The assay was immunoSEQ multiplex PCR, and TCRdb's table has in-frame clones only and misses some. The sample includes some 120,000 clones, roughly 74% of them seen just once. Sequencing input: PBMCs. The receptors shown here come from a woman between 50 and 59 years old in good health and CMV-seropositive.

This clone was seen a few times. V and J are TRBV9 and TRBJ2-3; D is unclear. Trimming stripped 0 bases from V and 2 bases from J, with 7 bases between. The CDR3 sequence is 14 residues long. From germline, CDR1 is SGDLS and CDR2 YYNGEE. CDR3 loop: CASSVGHVTDTQYF. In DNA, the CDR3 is TGTGCCAGCAGCGTAGGGCACGTCACAGATACGCAGTATTTT. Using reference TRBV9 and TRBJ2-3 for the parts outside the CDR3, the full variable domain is DSGVTQTPKHLITATGQRVTLRCSPRSGDLSVYWYQQSLDQGLQFLIQYYNGEERAKGNILERFSAQQFPDLHSELNLSSLELGDSALYFCASSVGHVTDTQYFGPGTRLTVL.

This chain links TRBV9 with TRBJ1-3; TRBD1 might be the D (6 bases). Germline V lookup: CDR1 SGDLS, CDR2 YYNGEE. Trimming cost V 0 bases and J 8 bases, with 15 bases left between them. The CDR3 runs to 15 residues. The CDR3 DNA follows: TGTGCCAGCAGCGTAGGGTCAGGGGCTGCATACACCATATATTTT. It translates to CASSVGSGAAYTIYF.

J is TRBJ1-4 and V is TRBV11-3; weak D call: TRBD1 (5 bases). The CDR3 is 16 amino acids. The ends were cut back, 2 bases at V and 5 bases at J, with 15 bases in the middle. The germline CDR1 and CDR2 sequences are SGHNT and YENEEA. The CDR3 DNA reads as TGTGCCAGCAGCTTATTCAAGACAGACCGAAATGAAAAACTGTTTTTT. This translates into CASSLFKTDRNEKLFF.

CDR3 residues: CASSLQGRDNEQFF. The DNA for the CDR3 is TGTGCCAGCAGTTTACAGGGAAGGGACAATGAGCAGTTCTTC. The chain is built from TRBV6-6 and TRBJ2-1; tentatively, D is TRBD1 (6 bases). CDR1 and CDR2 from the germline V gene are MNHNY and SVGAGI (reference sequence). The V end lost 4 bases, the J end lost 5 bases, and 12 bases lay between the germline ends. This CDR3 spans 14 amino acids.

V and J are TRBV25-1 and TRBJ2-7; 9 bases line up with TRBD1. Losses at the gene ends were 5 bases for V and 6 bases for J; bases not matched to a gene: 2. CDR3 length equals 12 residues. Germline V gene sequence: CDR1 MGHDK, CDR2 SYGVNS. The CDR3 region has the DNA TGTGCCAGCAGTTGGACAGGGGCCGAGCAGTACTTC. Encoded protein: CASSWTGAEQYF.

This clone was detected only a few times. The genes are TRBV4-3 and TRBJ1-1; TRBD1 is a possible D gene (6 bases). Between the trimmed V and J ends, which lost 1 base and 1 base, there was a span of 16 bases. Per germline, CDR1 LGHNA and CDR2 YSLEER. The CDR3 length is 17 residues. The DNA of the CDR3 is TGCGCCAGCAGCCAAGTACCAACCCAGGACAGGAACACTGAAGCTTTCTTT. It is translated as CASSQVPTQDRNTEAFF.

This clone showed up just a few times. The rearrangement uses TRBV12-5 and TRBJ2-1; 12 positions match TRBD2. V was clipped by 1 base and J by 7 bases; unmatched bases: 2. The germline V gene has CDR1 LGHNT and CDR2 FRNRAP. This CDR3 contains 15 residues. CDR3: CASGLASGGENEQFF. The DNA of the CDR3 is TGTGCTAGTGGTTTGGCTAGCGGGGGGGAAAATGAGCAGTTCTTC.

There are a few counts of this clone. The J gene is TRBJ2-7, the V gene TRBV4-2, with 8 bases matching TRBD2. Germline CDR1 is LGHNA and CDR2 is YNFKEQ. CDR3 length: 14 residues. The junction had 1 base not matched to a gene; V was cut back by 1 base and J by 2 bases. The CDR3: CASSQVAGPYEQYF. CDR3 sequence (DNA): TGTGCCAGCAGCCAAGTAGCGGGACCCTACGAGCAGTACTTC.

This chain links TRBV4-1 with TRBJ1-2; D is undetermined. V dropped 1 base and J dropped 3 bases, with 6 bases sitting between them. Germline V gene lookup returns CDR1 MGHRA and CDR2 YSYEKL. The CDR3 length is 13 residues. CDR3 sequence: CASSQVTDYGYTF. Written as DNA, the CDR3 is TGCGCCAGCAGCCAAGTTACAGACTATGGCTACACCTTC.

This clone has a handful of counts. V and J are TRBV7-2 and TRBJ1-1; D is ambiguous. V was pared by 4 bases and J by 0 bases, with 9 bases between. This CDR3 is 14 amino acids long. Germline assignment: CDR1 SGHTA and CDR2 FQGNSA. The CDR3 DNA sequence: TGTGCCAGCAGCTCCGCTGGCATGAACACTGAAGCTTTCTTT. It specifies CASSSAGMNTEAFF.

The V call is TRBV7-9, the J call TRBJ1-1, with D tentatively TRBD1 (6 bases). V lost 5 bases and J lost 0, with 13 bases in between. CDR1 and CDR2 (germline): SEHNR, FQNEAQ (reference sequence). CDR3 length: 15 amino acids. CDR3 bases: TGTGCCAGCAGCGCAATACAGGGCGTGAACACTGAAGCTTTCTTT. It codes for CASSAIQGVNTEAFF.

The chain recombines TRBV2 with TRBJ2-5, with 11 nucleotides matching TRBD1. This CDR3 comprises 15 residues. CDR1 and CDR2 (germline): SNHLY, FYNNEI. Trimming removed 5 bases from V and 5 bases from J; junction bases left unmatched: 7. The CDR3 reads CASSYPGQGGETQYF. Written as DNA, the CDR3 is TGTGCCAGCAGTTATCCGGGACAGGGGGGCGAGACCCAGTACTTC.

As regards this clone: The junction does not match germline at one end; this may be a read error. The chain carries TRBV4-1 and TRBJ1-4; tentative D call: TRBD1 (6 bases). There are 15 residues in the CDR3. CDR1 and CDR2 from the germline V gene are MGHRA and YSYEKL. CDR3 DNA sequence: TGCTCCAGCACCCCTGGGGGGGCGACTAATGAAAAACTGTTTTTT. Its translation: CSSTPGGATNEKLFF.

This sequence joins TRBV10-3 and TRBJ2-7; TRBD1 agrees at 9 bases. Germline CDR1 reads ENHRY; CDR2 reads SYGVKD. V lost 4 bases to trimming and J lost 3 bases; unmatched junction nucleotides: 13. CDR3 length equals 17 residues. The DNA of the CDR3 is TGTGCCATCAGTGGGACGGGACAGGGTCCCATGGGCTACGAGCAGTACTTC. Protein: CAISGTGQGPMGYEQYF.

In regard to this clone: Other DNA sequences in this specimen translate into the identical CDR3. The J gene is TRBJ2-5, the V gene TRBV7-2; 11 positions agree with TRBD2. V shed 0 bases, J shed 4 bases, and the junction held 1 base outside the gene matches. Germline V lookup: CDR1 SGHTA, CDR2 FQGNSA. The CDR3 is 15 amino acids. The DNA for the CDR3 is TGTGCCAGCAGCTTAGCTAGCGGGGGGGCAGAGACCCAGTACTTC. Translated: CASSLASGGAETQYF.